This TCR beta chain was sequenced for a study of human T cells and chemical hapten exposure. Study-wide background: Across samples, TCR yields varied, mostly owing to small differences in pooled library volumes.

The study used a library that attached unique molecular identifiers to individual cDNA molecules. TCRdb passed the reads through MiXCR, listing each CDR3 protein once. The sample consists of around 120,000 distinct CDR3 sequences, over 7.5% of them appearing once. The sample holds many counts of this clonotype. Total RNA was extracted from unfractionated whole blood. V was pared by 1 base and J by 1 base, with 10 bases between. This CDR3 spans 15 amino acids. Germline loops: CDR1 MNHEY, CDR2 SVGAGI. V gene TRBV6-5 combines with J gene TRBJ1-1; the D is unclear. The material sequenced was whole blood. The clonotype was recovered from a human donor in good health. Some clones in this sample may be carry-over from other donors' samples. CDR3 DNA: TGTGCCAGCAGTTACTGGCGGATCTCGAACACTGAAGCTTTCTTT. Amino acid sequence: CASSYWRISNTEAFF.